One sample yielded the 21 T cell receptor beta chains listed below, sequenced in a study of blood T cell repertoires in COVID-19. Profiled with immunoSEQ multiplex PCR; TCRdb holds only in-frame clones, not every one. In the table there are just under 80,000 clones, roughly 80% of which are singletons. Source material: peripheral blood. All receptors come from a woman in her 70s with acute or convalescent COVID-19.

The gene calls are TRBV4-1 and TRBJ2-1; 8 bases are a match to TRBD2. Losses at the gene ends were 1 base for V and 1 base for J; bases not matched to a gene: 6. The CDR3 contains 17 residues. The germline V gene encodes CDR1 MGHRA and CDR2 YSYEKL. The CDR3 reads CASSQAAGGVSYNEQFF. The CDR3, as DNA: TGCGCCAGCAGCCAAGCTGCGGGGGGAGTATCCTACAATGAGCAGTTCTTC.

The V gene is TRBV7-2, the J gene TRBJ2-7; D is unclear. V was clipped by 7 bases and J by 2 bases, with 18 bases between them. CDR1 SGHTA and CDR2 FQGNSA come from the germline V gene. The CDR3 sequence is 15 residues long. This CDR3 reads CASTLNGGPTYEQYF. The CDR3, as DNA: TGTGCCAGCACTTTAAACGGTGGTCCAACCTACGAGCAGTACTTC.

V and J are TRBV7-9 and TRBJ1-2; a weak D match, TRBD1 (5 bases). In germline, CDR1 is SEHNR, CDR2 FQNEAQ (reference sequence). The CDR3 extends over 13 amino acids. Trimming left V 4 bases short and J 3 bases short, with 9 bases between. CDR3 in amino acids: CASSSDTHYGYTF. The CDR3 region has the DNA TGTGCCAGCAGCTCGGACACCCACTATGGCTACACCTTC.

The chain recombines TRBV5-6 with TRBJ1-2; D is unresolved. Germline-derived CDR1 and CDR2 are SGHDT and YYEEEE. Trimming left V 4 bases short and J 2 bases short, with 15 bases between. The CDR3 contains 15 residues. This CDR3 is CASSLPRRENYGYTF. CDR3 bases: TGTGCCAGCAGCCTTCCACGACGGGAAAACTATGGCTACACCTTC.

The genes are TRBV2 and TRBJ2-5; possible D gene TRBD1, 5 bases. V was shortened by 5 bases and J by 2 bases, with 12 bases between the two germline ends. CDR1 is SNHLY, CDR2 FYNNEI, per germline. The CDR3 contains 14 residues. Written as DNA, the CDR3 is TGTGCCAGCAGTTTCAGACAGAGACAAGAGACCCAGTACTTC. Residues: CASSFRQRQETQYF.

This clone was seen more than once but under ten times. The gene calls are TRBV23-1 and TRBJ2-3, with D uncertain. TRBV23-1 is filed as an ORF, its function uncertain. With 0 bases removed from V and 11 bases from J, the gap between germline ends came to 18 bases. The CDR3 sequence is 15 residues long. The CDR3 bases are TGCGCCAGCAGTCAATCCGAGACAACGTCTGATGGGCAGTATTTT. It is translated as CASSQSETTSDGQYF.

The CDR3 here is CASSSQQGNEQFF. CDR3 bases: TGTGCCAGCAGCTCCCAACAGGGCAATGAGCAGTTCTTC. J is TRBJ2-1 and V is TRBV7-2; maybe TRBD1 (6 bases). CDR3 length: 13 residues. V lost 4 bases and J 6 bases, leaving 10 bases between the germline ends. Germline CDR1 SGHTA, CDR2 FQGNSA.

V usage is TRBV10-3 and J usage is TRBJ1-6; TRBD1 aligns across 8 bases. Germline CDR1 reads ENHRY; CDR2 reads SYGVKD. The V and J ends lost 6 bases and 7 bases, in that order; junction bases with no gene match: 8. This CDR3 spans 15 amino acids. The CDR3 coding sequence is TGTGCCATCAGCTCATCAGGGGGCGAGAATTCACCCCTCCACTTT. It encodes CAISSSGGENSPLHF.

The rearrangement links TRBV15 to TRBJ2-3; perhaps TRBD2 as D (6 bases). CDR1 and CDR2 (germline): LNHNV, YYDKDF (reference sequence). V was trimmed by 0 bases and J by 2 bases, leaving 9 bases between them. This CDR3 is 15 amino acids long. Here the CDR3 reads CATSRDSGSTDTQYF. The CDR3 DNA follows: TGTGCCACCAGCAGAGATAGCGGATCCACAGATACGCAGTATTTT.

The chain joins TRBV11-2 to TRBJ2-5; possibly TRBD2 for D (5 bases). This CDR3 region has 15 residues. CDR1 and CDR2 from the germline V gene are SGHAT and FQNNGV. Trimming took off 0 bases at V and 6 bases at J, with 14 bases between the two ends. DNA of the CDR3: TGTGCCAGCAGCTTAGATCGGGGAATTGAAAAGACCCAGTACTTC. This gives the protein CASSLDRGIEKTQYF.

The CDR3 protein is CATSEPGTTNGYTF. Written as DNA, the CDR3 is TGTGCCACCAGTGAGCCAGGGACTACCAATGGCTACACCTTC. V is TRBV24-1 and J is TRBJ1-2; D may be TRBD1 (5 bases). Trimming stripped 4 bases from V and 6 bases from J, with 14 bases between. Germline-derived CDR1 and CDR2 are KGHDR and SFDVKD. There are 14 residues in the CDR3.

The CDR3 region is CASSVGSGNTIYF. In nucleotides, the CDR3 is TGTGCCAGCAGCGTCGGCTCTGGAAACACCATATATTTT. The chain couples TRBV9 to TRBJ1-3; D unclear. The CDR3 sequence is 13 residues long. V was cut by 2 bases and J by 0 bases, with 3 bases left in between. CDR1 SGDLS and CDR2 YYNGEE come from the germline V gene.

The CDR3 DNA is TGTGCCAGTAGTATAGGTCTAGCGGGAGGGCCCGGAACCGGGGAGCTGTTTTTT. This gives the protein CASSIGLAGGPGTGELFF. The chain uses TRBV19 and TRBJ2-2; 12 bases agree with TRBD2. Germline assignment: CDR1 LNHDA and CDR2 SQIVND (reference sequence). The CDR3 sequence is 18 residues long. V trimming: 1 base; J trimming: 5 bases; junction bases outside the gene matches: 8.

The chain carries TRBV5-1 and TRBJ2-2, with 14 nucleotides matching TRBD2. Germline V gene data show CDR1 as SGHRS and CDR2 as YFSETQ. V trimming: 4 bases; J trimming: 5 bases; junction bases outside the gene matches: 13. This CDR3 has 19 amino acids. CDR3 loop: CASSPRTSGRMSLTGELFF. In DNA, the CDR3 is TGCGCCAGCAGCCCCAGGACTAGCGGGAGGATGAGTTTAACCGGGGAGCTGTTTTTT.

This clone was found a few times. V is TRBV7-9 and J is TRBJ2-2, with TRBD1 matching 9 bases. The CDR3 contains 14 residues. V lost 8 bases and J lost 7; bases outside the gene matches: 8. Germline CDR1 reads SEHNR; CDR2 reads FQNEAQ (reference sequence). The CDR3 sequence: CASLGQGDRGELFF. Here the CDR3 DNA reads TGTGCCAGCTTGGGACAGGGAGACCGCGGGGAGCTGTTTTTT.

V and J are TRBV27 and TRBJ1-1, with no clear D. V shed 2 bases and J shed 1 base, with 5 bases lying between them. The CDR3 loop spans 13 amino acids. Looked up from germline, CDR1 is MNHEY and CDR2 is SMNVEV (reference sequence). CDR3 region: CASSLNRNTEAFF. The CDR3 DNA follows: TGTGCCAGCAGTTTAAACAGGAACACTGAAGCTTTCTTT.

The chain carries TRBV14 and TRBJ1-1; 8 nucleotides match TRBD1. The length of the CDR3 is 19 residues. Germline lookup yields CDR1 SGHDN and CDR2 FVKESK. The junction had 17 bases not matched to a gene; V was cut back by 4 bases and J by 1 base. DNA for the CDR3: TGTGCCAGCAGCCCCACGCCTGGACAGGGAAGCTTAAGGAACACTGAAGCTTTCTTT. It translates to CASSPTPGQGSLRNTEAFF.

CDR3 in amino acids: CASSSLGNEQFF. The DNA for the CDR3 is TGTGCCAGCAGCTCGCTAGGCAATGAGCAGTTCTTC. The chain has TRBV7-3 and TRBJ2-1; no firm D call. The V end lost 4 bases, the J end lost 6 bases, and 7 bases lay between the germline ends. In germline, CDR1 is SGHTA, CDR2 FQGTGA. The CDR3 is 12 residues long.

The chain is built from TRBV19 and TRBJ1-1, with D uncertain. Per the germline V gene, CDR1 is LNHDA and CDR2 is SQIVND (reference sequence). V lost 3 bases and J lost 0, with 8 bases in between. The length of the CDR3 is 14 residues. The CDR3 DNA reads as TGTGCCAGTAGTATCGCCCGAGTGAACACTGAAGCTTTCTTT. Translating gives CASSIARVNTEAFF.

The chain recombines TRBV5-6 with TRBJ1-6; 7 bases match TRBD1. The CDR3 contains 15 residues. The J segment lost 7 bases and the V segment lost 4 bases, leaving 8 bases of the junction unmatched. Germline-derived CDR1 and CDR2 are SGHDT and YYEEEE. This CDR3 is CASSRRQGTNSPLHF. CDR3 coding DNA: TGTGCCAGCAGCCGAAGACAGGGCACGAATTCACCCCTCCACTTT.

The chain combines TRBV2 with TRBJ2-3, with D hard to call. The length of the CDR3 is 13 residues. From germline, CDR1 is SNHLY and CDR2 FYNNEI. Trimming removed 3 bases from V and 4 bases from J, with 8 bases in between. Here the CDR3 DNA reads TGTGCCAGCAGTGACGTCGCGGCAGATACGCAGTATTTT. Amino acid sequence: CASSDVAADTQYF.